This T cell receptor beta chain is from a study of CDR3 diversity in severe acne. This CDR3 spans 15 amino acids. Trimming left V 5 bases short and J 2 bases short, with 16 bases between. Germline CDR1 and CDR2: SEHNR and FQNEAQ (reference sequence). MiXCR, run by TCRdb on the PCR reads, gives a single entry per CDR3 protein. The sample shows some 90,000 distinct CDR3 sequences, around half of them seen only once. This clonotype was seen only a few times. The chain recombines TRBV7-9 with TRBJ2-7; perhaps TRBD2 as D (6 bases). The receptor's source is a male donor in good health, serving as a control. Sequenced material: blood. Here the CDR3 reads CASSVEGGGAYEQYF. CDR3 DNA sequence: TGTGCCAGCAGCGTGGAGGGTGGCGGTGCCTACGAGCAGTACTTC.